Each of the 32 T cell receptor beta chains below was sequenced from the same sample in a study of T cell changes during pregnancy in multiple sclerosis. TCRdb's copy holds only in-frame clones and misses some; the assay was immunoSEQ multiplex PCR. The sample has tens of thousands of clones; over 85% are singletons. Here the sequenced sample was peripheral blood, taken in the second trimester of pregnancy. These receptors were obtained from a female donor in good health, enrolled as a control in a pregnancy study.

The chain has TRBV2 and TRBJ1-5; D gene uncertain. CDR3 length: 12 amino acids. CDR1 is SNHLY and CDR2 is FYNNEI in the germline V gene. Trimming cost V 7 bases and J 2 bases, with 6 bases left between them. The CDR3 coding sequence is TGTGCCAGCAACCGGGGCAATCAGCCCCAGCATTTT. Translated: CASNRGNQPQHF.

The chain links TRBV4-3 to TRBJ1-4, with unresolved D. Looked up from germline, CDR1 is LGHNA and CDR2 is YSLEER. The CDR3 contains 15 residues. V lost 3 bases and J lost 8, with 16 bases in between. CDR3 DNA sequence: TGCGCCAGCAGCCATAGCTCCGGGATTGGAGAAAAACTGTTTTTT. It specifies CASSHSSGIGEKLFF.

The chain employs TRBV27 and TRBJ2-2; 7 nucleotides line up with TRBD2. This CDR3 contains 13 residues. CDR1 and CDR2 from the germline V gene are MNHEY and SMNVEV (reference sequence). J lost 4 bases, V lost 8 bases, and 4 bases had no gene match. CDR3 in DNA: TGTGCCAGCGCAGGCGGGGGCACCGGGGAGCTGTTTTTT. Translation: CASAGGGTGELFF.

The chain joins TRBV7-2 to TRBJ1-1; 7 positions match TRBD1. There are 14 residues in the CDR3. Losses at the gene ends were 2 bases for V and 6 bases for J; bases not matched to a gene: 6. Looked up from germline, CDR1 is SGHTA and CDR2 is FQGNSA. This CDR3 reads CASSLQRGHSEAFF. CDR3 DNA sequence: TGTGCCAGCAGCTTACAGAGGGGGCACTCTGAAGCTTTCTTT.

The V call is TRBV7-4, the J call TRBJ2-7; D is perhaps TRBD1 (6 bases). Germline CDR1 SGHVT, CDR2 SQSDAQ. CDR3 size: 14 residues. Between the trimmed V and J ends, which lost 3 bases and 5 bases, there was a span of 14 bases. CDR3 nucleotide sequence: TGTGCCAGCAGCTTGGGACAAACTTCGGACGAGCAGTACTTC. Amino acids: CASSLGQTSDEQYF.

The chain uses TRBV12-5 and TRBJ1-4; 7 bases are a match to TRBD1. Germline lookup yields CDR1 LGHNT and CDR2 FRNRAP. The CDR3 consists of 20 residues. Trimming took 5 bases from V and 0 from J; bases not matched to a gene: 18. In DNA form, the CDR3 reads TGTGCTAGTGGTGGATTCGTCCCGGGACAGTTTTACCCAACTAATGAAAAACTGTTTTTT. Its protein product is CASGGFVPGQFYPTNEKLFF.

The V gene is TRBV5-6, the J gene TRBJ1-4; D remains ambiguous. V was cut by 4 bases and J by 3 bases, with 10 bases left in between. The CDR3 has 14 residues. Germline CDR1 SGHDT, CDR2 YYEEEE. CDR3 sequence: CASSPNTANEKLFF. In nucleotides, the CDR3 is TGTGCCAGCAGCCCGAATACGGCTAATGAAAAACTGTTTTTT.

CDR3 amino acids: CASSLPGLAGGSSYNEQFF. The CDR3 DNA follows: TGTGCCAGTAGTCTTCCGGGACTAGCGGGGGGGAGCTCCTACAATGAGCAGTTCTTC. V and J are TRBV19 and TRBJ2-1; TRBD2 aligns across 16 bases. The CDR3 runs to 19 residues. The germline CDR1 and CDR2 sequences are LNHDA and SQIVND (reference sequence). V dropped 5 bases and J dropped 0; count of bases not matched to a gene: 7.

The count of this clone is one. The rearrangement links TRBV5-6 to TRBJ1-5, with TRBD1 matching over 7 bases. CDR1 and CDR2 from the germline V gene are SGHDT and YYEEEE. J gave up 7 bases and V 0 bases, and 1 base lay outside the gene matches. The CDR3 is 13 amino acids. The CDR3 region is CASSLGGGQPQHF. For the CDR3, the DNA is TGTGCCAGCAGCTTGGGAGGGGGCCAGCCCCAGCATTTT. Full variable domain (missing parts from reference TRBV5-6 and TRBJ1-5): DAGVTQSPTHLIKTRGQQVTLRCSPKSGHDTVSWYQQALGQGPQFIFQYYEEEERQRGNFPDRFSGHQFPNYSSELNVNALLLGDSALYLCASSLGGGQPQHFGDGTRLSIL.

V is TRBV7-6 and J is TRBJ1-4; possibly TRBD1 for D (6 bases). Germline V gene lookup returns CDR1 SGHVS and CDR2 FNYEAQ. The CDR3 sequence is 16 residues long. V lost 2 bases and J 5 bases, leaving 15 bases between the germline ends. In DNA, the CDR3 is TGTGCCAGCAGCTTAAGAACTCAGGGGTTGAATGAAAAACTGTTTTTT. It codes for CASSLRTQGLNEKLFF.

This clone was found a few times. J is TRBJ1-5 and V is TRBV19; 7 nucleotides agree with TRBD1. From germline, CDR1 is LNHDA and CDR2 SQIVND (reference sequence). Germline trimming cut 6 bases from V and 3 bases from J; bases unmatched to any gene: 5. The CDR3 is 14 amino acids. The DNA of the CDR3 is TGTGCCAGTAGCCGGGACAGCCCCAATCAGCCCCAGCATTTT. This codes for CASSRDSPNQPQHF.

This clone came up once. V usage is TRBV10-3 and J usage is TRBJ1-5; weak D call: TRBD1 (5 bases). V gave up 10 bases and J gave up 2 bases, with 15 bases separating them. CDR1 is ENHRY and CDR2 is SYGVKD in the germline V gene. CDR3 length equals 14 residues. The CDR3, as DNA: TGTGCCACCCGTGCAGGGATGGGCAATCAGCCCCAGCATTTT. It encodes CATRAGMGNQPQHF.

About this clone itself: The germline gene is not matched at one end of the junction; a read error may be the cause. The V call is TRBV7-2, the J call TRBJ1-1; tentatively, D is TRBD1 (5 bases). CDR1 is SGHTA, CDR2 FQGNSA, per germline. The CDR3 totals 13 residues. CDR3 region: CASNLNDQGKAFF. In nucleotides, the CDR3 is TGTGCCAGCAACTTAAACGACCAGGGAAAAGCTTTCTTT.

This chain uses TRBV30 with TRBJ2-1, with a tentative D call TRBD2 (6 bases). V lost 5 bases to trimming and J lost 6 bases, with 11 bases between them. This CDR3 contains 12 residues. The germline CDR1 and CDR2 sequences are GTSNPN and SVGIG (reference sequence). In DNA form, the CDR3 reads TGTGCCTGGGGCGGGGTCCGCAATGAGCAGTTCTTC. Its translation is CAWGGVRNEQFF.

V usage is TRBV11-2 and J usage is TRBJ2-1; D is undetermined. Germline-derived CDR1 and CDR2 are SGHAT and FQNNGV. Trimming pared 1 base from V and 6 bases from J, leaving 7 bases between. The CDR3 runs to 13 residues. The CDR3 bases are TGTGCCAGCAGCTTAGGGAGCCTCAATGAGCAGTTCTTC. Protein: CASSLGSLNEQFF.

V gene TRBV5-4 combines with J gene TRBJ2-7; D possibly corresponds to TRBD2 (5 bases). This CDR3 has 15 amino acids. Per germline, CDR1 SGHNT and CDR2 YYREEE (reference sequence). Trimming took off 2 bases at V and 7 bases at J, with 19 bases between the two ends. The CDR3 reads CASSFEIVVPGEQYF. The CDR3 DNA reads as TGTGCCAGCAGCTTCGAGATTGTGGTACCGGGGGAGCAGTACTTC.

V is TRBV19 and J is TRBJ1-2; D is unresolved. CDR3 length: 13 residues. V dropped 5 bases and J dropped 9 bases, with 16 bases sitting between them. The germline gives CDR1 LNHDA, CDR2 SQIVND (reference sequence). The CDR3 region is CASSHGGDLRYTF. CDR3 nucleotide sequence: TGTGCCAGTAGTCATGGAGGAGATCTTCGCTACACCTTC.

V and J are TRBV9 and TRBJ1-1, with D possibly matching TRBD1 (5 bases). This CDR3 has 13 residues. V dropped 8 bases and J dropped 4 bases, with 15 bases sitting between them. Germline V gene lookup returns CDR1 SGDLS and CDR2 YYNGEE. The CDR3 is CASSGAVGTEAFF. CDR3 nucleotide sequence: TGTGCCAGTTCTGGGGCGGTAGGCACTGAAGCTTTCTTT.

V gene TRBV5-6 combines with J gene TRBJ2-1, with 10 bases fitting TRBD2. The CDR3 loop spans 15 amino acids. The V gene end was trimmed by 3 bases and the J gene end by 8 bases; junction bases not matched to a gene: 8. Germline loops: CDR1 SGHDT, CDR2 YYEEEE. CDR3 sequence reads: CASSSSGGAKYEQFF. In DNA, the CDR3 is TGTGCCAGCAGCTCCAGCGGGGGGGCCAAGTATGAGCAGTTCTTC.

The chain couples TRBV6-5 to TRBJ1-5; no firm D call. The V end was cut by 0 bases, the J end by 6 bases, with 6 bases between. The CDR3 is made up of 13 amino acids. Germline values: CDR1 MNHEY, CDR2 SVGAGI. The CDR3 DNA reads TGTGCCAGCAGTTACTCTGGGAGTCAGCCCCAGCATTTT. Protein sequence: CASSYSGSQPQHF.

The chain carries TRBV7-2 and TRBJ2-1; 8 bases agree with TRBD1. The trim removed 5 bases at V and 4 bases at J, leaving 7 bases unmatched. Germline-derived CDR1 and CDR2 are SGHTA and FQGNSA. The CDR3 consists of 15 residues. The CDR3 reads CASSLGTGSYNEQFF. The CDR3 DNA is TGTGCCAGCAGCCTAGGGACAGGATCGTACAATGAGCAGTTCTTC.

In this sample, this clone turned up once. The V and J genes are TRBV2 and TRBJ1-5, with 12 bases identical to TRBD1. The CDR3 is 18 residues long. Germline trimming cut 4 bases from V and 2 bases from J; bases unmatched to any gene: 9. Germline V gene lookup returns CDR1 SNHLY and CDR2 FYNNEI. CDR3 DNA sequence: TGTGCCAGCAGTGGGGAGGGACAGGGGGCGATGGGCAATCAGCCCCAGCATTTT. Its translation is CASSGEGQGAMGNQPQHF.

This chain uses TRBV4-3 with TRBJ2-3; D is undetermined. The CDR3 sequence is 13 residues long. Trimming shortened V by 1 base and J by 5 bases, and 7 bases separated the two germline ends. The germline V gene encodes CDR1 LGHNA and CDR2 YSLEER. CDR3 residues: CASSQGEQDTQYF. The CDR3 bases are TGCGCCAGCAGCCAAGGAGAGCAAGATACGCAGTATTTT.

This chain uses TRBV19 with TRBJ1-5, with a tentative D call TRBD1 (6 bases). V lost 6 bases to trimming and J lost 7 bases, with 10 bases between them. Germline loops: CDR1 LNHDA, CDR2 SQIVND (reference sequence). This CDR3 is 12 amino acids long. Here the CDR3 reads CASRGQKQPQHF. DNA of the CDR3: TGTGCCAGTAGGGGACAAAAACAGCCCCAGCATTTT. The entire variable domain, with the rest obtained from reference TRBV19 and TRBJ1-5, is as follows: DGGITQSPKYLFRKEGQNVTLSCEQNLNHDAMYWYRQDPGQGLRLIYYSQIVNDFQKGDIAEGYSVSREKKESFPLTVTSAQKNPTAFYLCASRGQKQPQHFGDGTRLSIL.

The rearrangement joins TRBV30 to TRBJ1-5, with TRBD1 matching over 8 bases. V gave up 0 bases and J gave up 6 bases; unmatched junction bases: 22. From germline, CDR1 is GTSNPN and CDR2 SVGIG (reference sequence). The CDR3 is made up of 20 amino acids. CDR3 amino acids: CAWSVSRYFRGPLSGQPQHF. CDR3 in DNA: TGTGCCTGGAGTGTTTCTAGGTATTTCAGGGGGCCCTTGTCGGGTCAGCCCCAGCATTTT.

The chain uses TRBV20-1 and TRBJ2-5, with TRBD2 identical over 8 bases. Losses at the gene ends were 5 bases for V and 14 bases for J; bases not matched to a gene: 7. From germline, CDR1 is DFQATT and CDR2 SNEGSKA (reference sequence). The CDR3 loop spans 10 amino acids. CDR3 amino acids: CSASGTSHYF. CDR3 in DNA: TGCAGTGCTTCCGGGACTAGTCATTACTTC.

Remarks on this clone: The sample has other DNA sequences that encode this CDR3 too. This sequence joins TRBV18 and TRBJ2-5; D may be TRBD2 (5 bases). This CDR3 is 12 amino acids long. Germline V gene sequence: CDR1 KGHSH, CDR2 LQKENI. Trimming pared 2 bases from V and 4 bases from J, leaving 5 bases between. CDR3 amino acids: CASSPAGETQYF. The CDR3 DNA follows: TGTGCCAGCTCACCAGCGGGAGAGACCCAGTACTTC.

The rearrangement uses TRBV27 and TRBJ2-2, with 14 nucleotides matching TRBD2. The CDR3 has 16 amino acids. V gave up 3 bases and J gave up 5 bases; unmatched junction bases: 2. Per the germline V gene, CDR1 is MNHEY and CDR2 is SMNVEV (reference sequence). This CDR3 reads CASSLTSGGATGELFF. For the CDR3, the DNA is TGTGCCAGCAGTTTGACTAGCGGGGGGGCTACCGGGGAGCTGTTTTTT.

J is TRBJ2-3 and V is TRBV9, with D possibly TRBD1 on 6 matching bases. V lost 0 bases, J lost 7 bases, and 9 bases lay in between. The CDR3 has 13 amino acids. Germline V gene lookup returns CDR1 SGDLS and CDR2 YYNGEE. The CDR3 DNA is TGTGCCAGCAGCGTAGGTCAGGGGAATACGCAGTATTTT. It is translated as CASSVGQGNTQYF.

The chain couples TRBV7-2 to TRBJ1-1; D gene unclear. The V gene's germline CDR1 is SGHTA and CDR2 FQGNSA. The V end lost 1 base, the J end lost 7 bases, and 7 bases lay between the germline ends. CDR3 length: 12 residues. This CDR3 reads CASSLDRFEAFF. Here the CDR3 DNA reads TGTGCCAGCAGCTTAGATCGGTTTGAAGCTTTCTTT.

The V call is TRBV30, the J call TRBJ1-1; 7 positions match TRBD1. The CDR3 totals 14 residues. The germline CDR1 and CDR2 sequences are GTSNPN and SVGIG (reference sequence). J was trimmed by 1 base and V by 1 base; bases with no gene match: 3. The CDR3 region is CAWSEYRGNTEAFF. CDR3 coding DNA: TGTGCCTGGAGTGAGTACAGGGGGAACACTGAAGCTTTCTTT.

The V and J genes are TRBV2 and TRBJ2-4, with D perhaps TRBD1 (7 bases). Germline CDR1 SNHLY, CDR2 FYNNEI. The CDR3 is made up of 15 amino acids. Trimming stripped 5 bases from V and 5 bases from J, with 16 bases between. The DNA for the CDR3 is TGTGCCAGCAGTAAATGGGGGGACAGAGAAAACATTCAGTACTTC. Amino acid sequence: CASSKWGDRENIQYF.